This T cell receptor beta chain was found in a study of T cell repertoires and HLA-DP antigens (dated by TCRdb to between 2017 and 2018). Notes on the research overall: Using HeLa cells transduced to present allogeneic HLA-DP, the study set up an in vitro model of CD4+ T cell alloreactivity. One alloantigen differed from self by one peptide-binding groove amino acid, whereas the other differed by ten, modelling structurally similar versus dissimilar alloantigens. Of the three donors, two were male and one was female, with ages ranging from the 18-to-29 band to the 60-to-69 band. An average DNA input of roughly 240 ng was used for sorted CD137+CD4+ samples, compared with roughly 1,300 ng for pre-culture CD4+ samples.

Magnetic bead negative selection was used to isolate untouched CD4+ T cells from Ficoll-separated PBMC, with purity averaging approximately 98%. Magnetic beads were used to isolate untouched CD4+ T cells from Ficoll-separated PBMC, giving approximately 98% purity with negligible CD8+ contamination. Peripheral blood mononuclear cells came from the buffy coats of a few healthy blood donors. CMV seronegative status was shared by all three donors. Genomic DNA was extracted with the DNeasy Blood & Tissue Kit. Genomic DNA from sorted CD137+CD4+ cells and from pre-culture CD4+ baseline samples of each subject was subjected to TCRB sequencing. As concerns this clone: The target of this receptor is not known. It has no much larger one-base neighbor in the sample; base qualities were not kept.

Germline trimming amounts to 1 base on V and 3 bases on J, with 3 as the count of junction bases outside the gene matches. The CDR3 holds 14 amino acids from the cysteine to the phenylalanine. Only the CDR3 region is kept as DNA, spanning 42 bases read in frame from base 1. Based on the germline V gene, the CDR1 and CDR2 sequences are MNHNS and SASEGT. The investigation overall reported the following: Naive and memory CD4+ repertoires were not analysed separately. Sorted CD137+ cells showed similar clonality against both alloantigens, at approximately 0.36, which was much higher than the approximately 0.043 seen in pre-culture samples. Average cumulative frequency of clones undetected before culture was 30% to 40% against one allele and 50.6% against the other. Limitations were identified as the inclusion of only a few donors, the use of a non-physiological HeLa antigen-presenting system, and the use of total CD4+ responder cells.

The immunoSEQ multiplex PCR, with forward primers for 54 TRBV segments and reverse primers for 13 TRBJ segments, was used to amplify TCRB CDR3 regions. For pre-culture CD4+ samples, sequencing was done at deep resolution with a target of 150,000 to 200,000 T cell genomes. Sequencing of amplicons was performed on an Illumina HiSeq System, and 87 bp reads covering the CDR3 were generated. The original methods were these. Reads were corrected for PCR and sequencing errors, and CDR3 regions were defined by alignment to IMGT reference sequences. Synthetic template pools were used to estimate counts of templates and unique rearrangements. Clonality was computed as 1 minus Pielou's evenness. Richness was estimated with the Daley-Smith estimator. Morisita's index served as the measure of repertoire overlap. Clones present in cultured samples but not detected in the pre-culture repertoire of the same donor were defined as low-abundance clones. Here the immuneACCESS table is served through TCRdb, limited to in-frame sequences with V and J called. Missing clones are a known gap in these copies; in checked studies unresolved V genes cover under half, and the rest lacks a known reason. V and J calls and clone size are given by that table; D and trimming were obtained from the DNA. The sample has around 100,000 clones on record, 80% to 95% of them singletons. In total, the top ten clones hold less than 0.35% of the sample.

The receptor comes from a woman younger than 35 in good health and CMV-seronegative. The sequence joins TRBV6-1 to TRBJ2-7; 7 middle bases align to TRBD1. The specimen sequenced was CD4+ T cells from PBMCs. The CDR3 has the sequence CASSEVPGGYEQYF. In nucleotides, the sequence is TGTGCCAGCAGTGAAGTGCCAGGGGGCTACGAGCAGTACTTC.